The 10 T cell receptor beta chains given below trace back to one sample, sequenced in a study of blood T cell repertoires in COVID-19. TCRdb's copy holds only in-frame clones and misses some; the assay was immunoSEQ multiplex PCR. The sample contains 60,000 to 65,000 clones, roughly 72% of which appear only once. Sequencing used peripheral blood. Source of these receptors: a woman aged 70 to 79 with COVID-19, enrolled during active disease.

In its sample, this clone was seen a few times. V is TRBV6-6 and J is TRBJ1-3; TRBD1 matches 8 bases. The CDR3 extends over 15 amino acids. The J segment lost 0 bases and the V segment lost 5 bases, leaving 3 bases of the junction unmatched. Germline V lookup: CDR1 MNHNY, CDR2 SVGAGI (reference sequence). CDR3 DNA: TGTGCCAGCAGTACAACAGGGGGCTCTGGAAACACCATATATTTT. This encodes CASSTTGGSGNTIYF.

This clone showed up just a few times. The chain links TRBV7-3 to TRBJ1-5; TRBD1 matches 8 bases. CDR3 length equals 13 residues. The germline V gene encodes CDR1 SGHTA and CDR2 FQGTGA. Trimming removed 5 bases from V and 6 bases from J; junction bases left unmatched: 3. CDR3 sequence (DNA): TGTGCCAGCAGCAGAGACAGGGGTCAGCCCCAGCATTTT. Translation gives CASSRDRGQPQHF.

V gene TRBV5-6 combines with J gene TRBJ2-3; 9 nucleotides agree with TRBD1. This CDR3 has 16 residues. Trimming removed 0 bases from V and 2 bases from J; junction bases left unmatched: 4. In germline, CDR1 is SGHDT, CDR2 YYEEEE. The CDR3 DNA follows: TGTGCCAGCAGCTTGGGGTGGGACAGGGCCACAGATACGCAGTATTTT. Its translation: CASSLGWDRATDTQYF.

The J gene is TRBJ2-1, the V gene TRBV9; D is uncertain. Germline CDR1 SGDLS, CDR2 YYNGEE. The CDR3 covers 13 residues. Trimming removed 0 bases from V and 5 bases from J, with 6 bases in between. CDR3: CASSVASNNEQFF. CDR3 bases: TGTGCCAGCAGCGTAGCATCCAACAATGAGCAGTTCTTC.

This clone has just a few counts. The chain uses TRBV12-5 and TRBJ2-3; D gene uncertain. The CDR3 is 11 residues long. The germline V and J ends were trimmed by 3 bases and 6 bases, with 4 bases remaining between them. CDR1 and CDR2 from the germline V gene are LGHNT and FRNRAP. CDR3 region: CASGFGDTQYF. Written as DNA, the CDR3 is TGTGCTAGTGGTTTTGGCGATACGCAGTATTTT.

The V gene is TRBV6-5, the J gene TRBJ2-7; 11 nucleotides match TRBD1. J gave up 3 bases and V 0 bases, and 4 bases lay outside the gene matches. Germline V lookup: CDR1 MNHEY, CDR2 SVGAGI. The CDR3 covers 16 residues. DNA of the CDR3: TGTGCCAGCAGTTACTCCCCCGGGACAGGGGGCTACGAGCAGTACTTC. It translates to CASSYSPGTGGYEQYF.

The chain combines TRBV4-2 with TRBJ1-5; perhaps TRBD1 as D (5 bases). This CDR3 is 15 amino acids long. Trimming shortened V by 0 bases and J by 10 bases, and 16 bases separated the two germline ends. The germline V gene encodes CDR1 LGHNA and CDR2 YNFKEQ. The CDR3 here is CASSQEAGASQPQHF. CDR3 DNA sequence: TGTGCCAGCAGCCAAGAAGCTGGGGCTTCACAACCCCAGCATTTT.

This sequence joins TRBV5-1 and TRBJ1-1; D unresolved. Germline CDR1 SGHRS, CDR2 YFSETQ. Trimming stripped 0 bases from V and 5 bases from J, with 11 bases between. The CDR3 spans 14 residues. CDR3: CASSLDPASTEAFF. The CDR3 bases are TGCGCCAGCAGCTTGGATCCCGCGAGTACTGAAGCTTTCTTT.

This chain joins TRBV5-1 and TRBJ1-1; 7 nucleotides agree with TRBD1. The V and J ends lost 0 bases and 2 bases, in that order; junction bases with no gene match: 4. Looked up from germline, CDR1 is SGHRS and CDR2 is YFSETQ. The CDR3 consists of 15 residues. Here the CDR3 reads CASSLGIGGNTEAFF. CDR3 coding DNA: TGCGCCAGCAGCTTGGGGATAGGGGGCAACACTGAAGCTTTCTTT.

The chain is built from TRBV10-3 and TRBJ1-2, with 7 bases that match TRBD1. Germline V CDR1 and CDR2: ENHRY, SYGVKD. Germline trimming cut 3 bases from V and 7 bases from J; bases unmatched to any gene: 5. CDR3 length: 13 residues. Here the CDR3 reads CAISETGEAGYTF. As DNA, the CDR3 is TGTGCCATCAGTGAAACAGGGGAGGCTGGCTACACCTTC.